The 30 T cell receptor beta chains below all came from one sample that was sequenced in a study of tumor-infiltrating lymphocytes in localized non-small cell lung cancer. TCRdb keeps only in-frame clones here, not all; method: immunoSEQ multiplex PCR. The sample consists of around 3,200 clones, nearly 60% of them appearing once. Sequencing input: uninvolved lung tissue not adjacent to the tumor. The receptors here all came from a human donor with non-small cell lung cancer.

The genes are TRBV27 and TRBJ1-1, with D possibly being TRBD1 (5 bases). CDR3 size: 13 residues. The ends were cut back, 7 bases at V and 1 base at J, with 10 bases in the middle. Germline CDR1 MNHEY, CDR2 SMNVEV (reference sequence). The CDR3 region has the DNA TGTGCCAGCACGGGACCCTGGAACACTGAAGCTTTCTTT. Its translation: CASTGPWNTEAFF.

The chain uses TRBV5-1 and TRBJ1-2, with D possibly TRBD1 on 5 matching bases. CDR3 size: 15 residues. Germline V CDR1 and CDR2: SGHRS, YFSETQ. Trimming stripped 0 bases from V and 7 bases from J, with 16 bases between. The chain's CDR3 is CASSLVPGPEFGYTF. In DNA, the CDR3 is TGCGCCAGCAGCTTGGTCCCGGGACCCGAATTTGGCTACACCTTC.

This clone has a handful of counts. This sequence joins TRBV29-1 and TRBJ2-7, with D maybe TRBD2 (5 bases). The length of the CDR3 is 11 residues. Germline V gene sequence: CDR1 SQVTM, CDR2 ANQGSEA. The V gene lost 5 bases and the J gene lost 3 bases, with 8 bases spanning the gap. The CDR3 loop is CSVYRDYEQYF. The CDR3 DNA reads TGCAGCGTTTACCGGGACTACGAGCAGTACTTC.

By frequency in the sample, this clone is large. The chain combines TRBV9 with TRBJ2-2; D is unresolved. The CDR3 has 12 amino acids. The germline V gene has CDR1 SGDLS and CDR2 YYNGEE. The V end was cut by 0 bases, the J end by 5 bases, with 2 bases between. DNA for the CDR3: TGTGCCAGCAGCGTAGTGACCGGGGAGCTGTTTTTT. The encoded protein is CASSVVTGELFF. The variable domain in full, completed from reference TRBV9 and TRBJ2-2, reads DSGVTQTPKHLITATGQRVTLRCSPRSGDLSVYWYQQSLDQGLQFLIQYYNGEERAKGNILERFSAQQFPDLHSELNLSSLELGDSALYFCASSVVTGELFFGEGSRLTVL.

The chain has TRBV6-5 and TRBJ1-1, with 7 bases that match TRBD1. Germline V gene lookup returns CDR1 MNHEY and CDR2 SVGAGI. Trimming at V came to 4 bases and at J to 1 base, leaving 6 bases not matched to a gene. This CDR3 is 15 amino acids long. Written as DNA, the CDR3 is TGTGCCAGCAGTTCCGTCAGACAGGGGAACACTGAAGCTTTCTTT. Residues: CASSSVRQGNTEAFF.

The CDR3 bases are TGTGCCAGCAGACCACCAGGTGTCTCTGGAAACACCATATATTTT. Its protein is CASRPPGVSGNTIYF. The V and J genes are TRBV7-2 and TRBJ1-3; D unclear. V lost 6 bases, J lost 0 bases, and 12 bases lay in between. The length of the CDR3 is 15 residues. In germline, CDR1 is SGHTA, CDR2 FQGNSA.

The rearrangement uses TRBV19 and TRBJ1-1; D perhaps matches TRBD1 (5 bases). Germline loops: CDR1 LNHDA, CDR2 SQIVND (reference sequence). The CDR3 is 16 residues long. V was cut by 2 bases and J by 0 bases, with 13 bases left in between. CDR3 DNA sequence: TGTGCCAGTAGTATAATTATGGGGGGGGTGAACACTGAAGCTTTCTTT. Translated: CASSIIMGGVNTEAFF.

The gene calls are TRBV29-1 and TRBJ1-1; D not certain. CDR1 is SQVTM, CDR2 ANQGSEA, per germline. Trimming removed 4 bases from V and 4 bases from J, with 16 bases in between. The CDR3 loop spans 14 amino acids. The chain's CDR3 is CSVGDLPGSTEAFF. CDR3 nucleotides: TGCAGCGTTGGAGACCTACCAGGTTCCACTGAAGCTTTCTTT.

This chain connects TRBV5-1 to TRBJ2-1, with D hard to call. The CDR3 sequence is 12 residues long. Germline CDR1 and CDR2: SGHRS and YFSETQ. The ends were cut back, 0 bases at V and 4 bases at J, with 2 bases in the middle. The CDR3 is CASSLVYNEQFF. DNA of the CDR3: TGCGCCAGCAGCTTGGTATACAATGAGCAGTTCTTC.

J is TRBJ1-5 and V is TRBV30; D gene uncertain. Trimming left V 0 bases short and J 11 bases short, with 11 bases between. This CDR3 has 12 residues. Looked up from germline, CDR1 is GTSNPN and CDR2 is SVGIG (reference sequence). The CDR3 protein is CAWSVALTTQHF. The CDR3 bases are TGTGCCTGGAGTGTAGCACTTACGACCCAGCATTTT.

The CDR3 loop is CAWSVWTGGLTDTQYF. In DNA form, the CDR3 reads TGTGCCTGGAGTGTATGGACGGGAGGTCTGACAGATACGCAGTATTTT. This sequence joins TRBV30 and TRBJ2-3, with 7 bases identical to TRBD2. This CDR3 region has 16 residues. Losses at the gene ends were 0 bases for V and 3 bases for J; bases not matched to a gene: 9. Per germline, CDR1 GTSNPN and CDR2 SVGIG (reference sequence).

The genes are TRBV6-5 and TRBJ2-2; D possibly corresponds to TRBD1 (5 bases). The CDR3 has 12 residues. V lost 6 bases and J 6 bases, leaving 8 bases between the germline ends. CDR1 is MNHEY and CDR2 is SVGAGI in the germline V gene. The CDR3 loop is CASRPRAGELFF. The DNA for the CDR3 is TGTGCCAGCAGGCCCAGGGCCGGGGAGCTGTTTTTT.

The chain carries TRBV11-2 and TRBJ1-4; 7 bases are shared with TRBD1. J was trimmed by 6 bases and V by 5 bases; bases with no gene match: 9. Germline V gene data show CDR1 as SGHAT and CDR2 as FQNNGV. This CDR3 is built from 15 residues. CDR3 loop: CASSEQGSRDEKLFF. In nucleotides, the CDR3 is TGTGCCAGCAGCGAACAGGGGTCTCGGGATGAAAAACTGTTTTTT.

The J gene is TRBJ2-1, the V gene TRBV30; 11 nucleotides agree with TRBD2. Per germline, CDR1 GTSNPN and CDR2 SVGIG (reference sequence). This CDR3 spans 17 amino acids. With V trimmed by 3 bases and J by 6 bases, 13 bases remained unmatched. CDR3 coding DNA: TGTGCCTGGAGACGTTCTCCTGGGACTAGCGGACCCAATGAGCAGTTCTTC. Its protein product is CAWRRSPGTSGPNEQFF.

V and J are TRBV7-8 and TRBJ1-2, with D perhaps TRBD1 (6 bases). Germline CDR1 reads SGHVS; CDR2 reads FQNEAQ. The germline V and J ends were trimmed by 4 bases and 8 bases, with 14 bases remaining between them. The CDR3 extends over 13 amino acids. The CDR3 protein is CASSYDRRGGYTF. The DNA of the CDR3 is TGTGCCAGCAGCTATGACAGGAGAGGAGGCTACACCTTC.

This clone was counted only a few times. This chain connects TRBV4-3 to TRBJ2-3; TRBD2 is a possible D gene (6 bases). The V end lost 1 base, the J end lost 6 bases, and 8 bases lay between the germline ends. Germline V gene sequence: CDR1 LGHNA, CDR2 YSLEER. This CDR3 has 13 residues. The CDR3 loop is CASSQGGRDTQYF. CDR3 nucleotides: TGCGCCAGCAGCCAAGGTGGGAGGGATACGCAGTATTTT.

The chain has TRBV10-1 and TRBJ1-1, with D perhaps TRBD1 (5 bases). In germline, CDR1 is WNHNN, CDR2 SYGVQD (reference sequence). The ends were cut back, 4 bases at V and 4 bases at J, with 10 bases in the middle. This CDR3 comprises 13 residues. The CDR3 here is CASSGGASTEAFF. In DNA form, the CDR3 reads TGCGCCAGCAGTGGCGGGGCTAGCACTGAAGCTTTCTTT.

The rearrangement uses TRBV29-1 and TRBJ2-3; D not resolved. CDR3 length equals 13 residues. Germline V gives CDR1 SQVTM, CDR2 ANQGSEA. V lost 3 bases, J lost 5 bases, and 12 bases lay in between. The DNA for the CDR3 is TGCAGCGTTGACAGGATCGTGGAAGATACGCAGTATTTT. Residues: CSVDRIVEDTQYF.

This rearrangement joins TRBV6-5 to TRBJ2-1, with a possible D match to TRBD1 (5 bases). CDR3 size: 14 residues. Deletions cut 2 bases from V and 5 bases from J, with 10 bases between. CDR1 is MNHEY and CDR2 is SVGAGI in the germline V gene. The CDR3: CASSYTSTDNEQFF. DNA of the CDR3: TGTGCCAGCAGTTACACGTCGACAGACAATGAGCAGTTCTTC.

This chain joins TRBV2 and TRBJ2-7; D remains ambiguous. Germline V lookup: CDR1 SNHLY, CDR2 FYNNEI. This CDR3 has 13 amino acids. The V end was cut by 4 bases, the J end by 3 bases, with 10 bases between. The CDR3 DNA reads as TGTGCCAGCAGTGCTGTGGCAGGCTACGAGCAGTACTTC. Translation gives CASSAVAGYEQYF. Full variable domain (missing parts from reference TRBV2 and TRBJ2-7): EPEVTQTPSHQVTQMGQEVILRCVPISNHLYFYWYRQILGQKVEFLVSFYNNEISEKSEIFDDQFSVERPDGSNFTLKIRSTKLEDSAMYFCASSAVAGYEQYFGPGTRLTVT.

This chain joins TRBV5-8 and TRBJ2-1, with TRBD2 matching over 9 bases. This CDR3 comprises 17 residues. The ends lost 2 bases at V and 7 bases at J; junction bases unmatched: 13. CDR1 SGHTS and CDR2 YDEGEE come from the germline V gene. For the CDR3, the DNA is TGTGCCAGCAGCTTAGGATTAGCGGGAGCGGGTTTGAATGAGCAGTTCTTC. It is translated as CASSLGLAGAGLNEQFF.

This clone is categorized as medium-sized (0.01 to 0.1%). This sequence joins TRBV10-3 and TRBJ1-1; no firm D call. The germline CDR1 and CDR2 sequences are ENHRY and SYGVKD. The CDR3 is 13 amino acids. Trimming removed 10 bases at V and 1 base at J, with 13 bases between. CDR3 amino acids: CATNQGPNTEAFF. The CDR3 DNA reads TGTGCCACTAATCAAGGGCCGAACACTGAAGCTTTCTTT.

The chain recombines TRBV7-2 with TRBJ2-5; D ambiguous. Trimming removed 7 bases from V and 2 bases from J, with 8 bases in between. The germline V gene has CDR1 SGHTA and CDR2 FQGNSA. The CDR3 extends over 12 amino acids. This CDR3 is CASTSPQETQYF. The CDR3 DNA sequence: TGTGCCAGCACCTCCCCACAAGAGACCCAGTACTTC.

The chain uses TRBV28 and TRBJ1-2; the match to TRBD1 covers 10 bases. Trimming removed 6 bases from V and 6 bases from J; junction bases left unmatched: 4. The germline gives CDR1 MDHEN, CDR2 SYDVKM. The CDR3 has 13 residues. The CDR3 reads CASRSGQGDGYTF. The CDR3 DNA follows: TGTGCCAGCAGATCTGGACAGGGGGATGGCTACACCTTC.

The chain uses TRBV29-1 and TRBJ2-5; 14 bases agree with TRBD2. Germline CDR1 is SQVTM and CDR2 is ANQGSEA. This CDR3 comprises 14 residues. J was trimmed by 6 bases and V by 7 bases; bases with no gene match: 7. The CDR3 region is CSAGTSGGLKTQYF. CDR3 coding DNA: TGCAGCGCCGGGACTAGCGGGGGTTTAAAGACCCAGTACTTC.

The chain joins TRBV5-4 to TRBJ1-1; D uncertain. The CDR3 consists of 11 residues. V dropped 4 bases and J dropped 1 base, with 2 bases sitting between them. CDR1 and CDR2 (germline): SGHNT, YYREEE (reference sequence). Here the CDR3 DNA reads TGTGCCAGCAGCGCGAACACTGAAGCTTTCTTT. The encoded protein is CASSANTEAFF.

The chain joins TRBV9 to TRBJ1-1, with D hard to call. V gave up 0 bases and J gave up 3 bases, with 9 bases separating them. There are 14 residues in the CDR3. Germline V gene sequence: CDR1 SGDLS, CDR2 YYNGEE. The CDR3 reads CASSVGTSYTEAFF. The CDR3 nucleotides are TGTGCCAGCAGCGTAGGTACGAGTTACACTGAAGCTTTCTTT.

The chain recombines TRBV13 with TRBJ2-7, with unresolved D. The CDR3 has 13 residues. Trimming took 5 bases from V and 4 from J, leaving 12 bases between them. Per germline, CDR1 PRHDT and CDR2 FYEKMQ (reference sequence). In DNA, the CDR3 is TGTGCCAGCAGCCCCCCGATCCAGTACGAGCAGTACTTC. Translated: CASSPPIQYEQYF.

V is TRBV19 and J is TRBJ1-1, with 9 positions matching TRBD1. Germline V gene sequence: CDR1 LNHDA, CDR2 SQIVND (reference sequence). This CDR3 comprises 13 residues. The ends lost 9 bases at V and 2 bases at J; junction bases unmatched: 4. CDR3 DNA sequence: TGTGCCAGCAACAGGGGGCGAAACACTGAAGCTTTCTTT. Protein: CASNRGRNTEAFF.

This chain uses TRBV5-1 with TRBJ2-5; the match to TRBD2 covers 12 bases. The V gene's germline CDR1 is SGHRS and CDR2 YFSETQ. V lost 4 bases, J lost 4 bases, and 2 bases stayed unmatched. This CDR3 is 14 amino acids long. This CDR3 reads CASSTLAGGETQYF. In DNA form, the CDR3 reads TGCGCCAGCAGCACACTAGCGGGAGGAGAGACCCAGTACTTC.